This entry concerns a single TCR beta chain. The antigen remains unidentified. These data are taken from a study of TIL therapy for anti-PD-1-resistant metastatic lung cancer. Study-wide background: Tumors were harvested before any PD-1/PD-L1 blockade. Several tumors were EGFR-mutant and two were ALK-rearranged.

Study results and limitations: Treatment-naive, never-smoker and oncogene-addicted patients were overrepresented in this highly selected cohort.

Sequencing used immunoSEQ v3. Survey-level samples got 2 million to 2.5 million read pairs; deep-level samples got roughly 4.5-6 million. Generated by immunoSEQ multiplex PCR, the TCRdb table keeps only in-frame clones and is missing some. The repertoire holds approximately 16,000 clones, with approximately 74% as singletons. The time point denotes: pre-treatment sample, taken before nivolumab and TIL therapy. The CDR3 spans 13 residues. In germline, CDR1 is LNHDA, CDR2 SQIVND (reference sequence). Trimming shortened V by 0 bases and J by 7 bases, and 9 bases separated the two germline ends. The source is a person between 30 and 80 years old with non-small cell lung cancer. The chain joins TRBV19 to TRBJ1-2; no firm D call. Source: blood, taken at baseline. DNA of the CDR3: TGTGCCAGTAGTATAGATGGCAGTGGTGGCTACACCTTC. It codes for CASSIDGSGGYTF.